This T cell receptor (beta chain) came from a study of shared clonotypes between healthy human individuals. Study summary: Donors had three CD4 naive, three CD4 memory, two CD8 naive and one CD8 memory plate apiece. Study conclusions and caveats: Though the depth was large, rarefaction showed that sorted-subset sequencing was incomplete. With a handful of donors compared, roughly 5% of naive CD4 clonotypes were shared. An effect of sequencing depth on clonotype sharing among donors was expected.

V was trimmed by 6 bases and J by 6 bases, leaving 18 bases between them. In germline, CDR1 is SQVTM, CDR2 ANQGSEA. The CDR3 sequence is 13 residues long. Using immunoSEQ multiplex PCR, the repertoire was profiled, and TCRdb retains in-frame clones only, with some absent. The sample records 600,000 to 750,000 clones, 55% to 75% being singletons. In the case of this clone: Its antigen is not identified.

The chain combines TRBV29-1 with TRBJ2-7; perhaps D is TRBD1 or TRBD2 (5 bases each). This receptor was obtained from a woman aged 25-40 years in good health. The sample was memory CD4+ T cells sorted from blood. Subset specified: CD45RA-negative fraction. This CDR3 is CSVRTTRGTEQYF. Written as DNA, the CDR3 is TGCAGCGTCCGGACCACAAGAGGGACCGAGCAGTACTTC.